This T cell receptor beta chain is drawn from a study of cytomegalovirus exposure and HLA in healthy donors. Study-wide points: Across donors, most TCRs were seen rarely, yet some public ones were widespread. Specificity for CMV antigens was confirmed in vitro for a few of the CMV-associated chains. The listing of roughly 160 TCR beta chains classed them as cytomegalovirus-associated. The tendency of first-cohort TCR clusters to co-occur in the 110 or so validation repertoires emerged from a later analysis.

TCRdb's copy holds only in-frame clones and misses some; the assay was immunoSEQ multiplex PCR. Found here are about 73,000 clones, around 96% of them singletons; the top ten hold less than 4%. As concerns this clone: Antigen: not known.

The CDR3 covers 16 residues. CDR1 LGHNA and CDR2 YNFKEQ come from the germline V gene. V dropped 4 bases and J dropped 0 bases, with 15 bases sitting between them. This chain uses TRBV4-2 with TRBJ1-2; D is unclear. Material: PBMCs. This TCR was recovered from a man between 18 and 35 years old in good health and CMV-seronegative. The CDR3, as DNA: TGTGCCAGCAGCCGCATGGAGGGAGAAGCTAACTATGGCTACACCTTC. It translates to CASSRMEGEANYGYTF.